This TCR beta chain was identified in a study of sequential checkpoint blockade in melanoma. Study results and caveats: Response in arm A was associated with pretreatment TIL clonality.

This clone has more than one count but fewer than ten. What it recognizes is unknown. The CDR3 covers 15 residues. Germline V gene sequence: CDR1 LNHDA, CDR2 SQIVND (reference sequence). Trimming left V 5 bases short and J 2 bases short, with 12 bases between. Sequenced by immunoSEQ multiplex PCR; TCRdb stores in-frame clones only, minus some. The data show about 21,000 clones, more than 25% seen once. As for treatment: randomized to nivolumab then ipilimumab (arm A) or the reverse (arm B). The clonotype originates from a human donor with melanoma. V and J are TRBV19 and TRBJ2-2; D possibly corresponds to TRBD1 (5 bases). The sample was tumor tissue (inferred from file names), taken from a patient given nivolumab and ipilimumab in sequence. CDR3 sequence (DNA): TGTGCCAGTAGTTCCTGGACACCCAACACCGGGGAGCTGTTTTTT. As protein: CASSSWTPNTGELFF.